This entry lists 18 T cell receptor beta chains sequenced from one sample in a study of blood T cell repertoires in COVID-19. Sequencing used immunoSEQ multiplex PCR; TCRdb keeps in-frame clones, though not all of them. Of a few hundred thousand clones detected, approximately 88% appear once; the ten largest clones hold about 0.94%. Sequencing used peripheral blood. The receptors stem from a woman aged 40 to 50 who had recovered from COVID-19.

The CDR3 DNA follows: TGCGCCAGCAGCGGACTAGCGGAATACCGCAATGAGCAGTTCTTC. This gives the protein CASSGLAEYRNEQFF. The V gene is TRBV5-1, the J gene TRBJ2-1; 10 nucleotides match TRBD2. Germline loops: CDR1 SGHRS, CDR2 YFSETQ. This CDR3 contains 15 residues. Losses at the gene ends were 4 bases for V and 6 bases for J; bases not matched to a gene: 7.

The chain has TRBV30 and TRBJ1-2; the match to TRBD1 covers 7 bases. The CDR3 length is 16 residues. Looked up from germline, CDR1 is GTSNPN and CDR2 is SVGIG (reference sequence). V lost 1 base and J lost 4; bases outside the gene matches: 12. CDR3 residues: CAWSDRGGSLVYGYTF. In DNA, the CDR3 is TGTGCCTGGAGTGACAGGGGTGGGAGTCTAGTCTATGGCTACACCTTC.

The V gene is TRBV19, the J gene TRBJ1-5; no definite D call. CDR1 is LNHDA, CDR2 SQIVND, per germline (reference sequence). The length of the CDR3 is 15 residues. The ends were cut back, 1 base at V and 4 bases at J, with 11 bases in the middle. For the CDR3, the DNA is TGTGCCAGTAGTATAGCCGAATTCGCGAATCAGCCCCAGCATTTT. It yields the protein CASSIAEFANQPQHF.

The chain recombines TRBV5-1 with TRBJ2-7; D perhaps matches TRBD1 (6 bases). The V gene's germline CDR1 is SGHRS and CDR2 YFSETQ. This CDR3 contains 18 residues. The V end lost 1 base, the J end lost 4 bases, and 24 bases lay between the germline ends. This CDR3 is CASSLRVGGQGQHYEQYF. In DNA form, the CDR3 reads TGCGCCAGCAGCTTGAGAGTTGGTGGGCAGGGACAACATTACGAGCAGTACTTC. The variable domain in full, completed from reference TRBV5-1 and TRBJ2-7, reads KAGVTQTPRYLIKTRGQQVTLSCSPISGHRSVSWYQQTPGQGLQFLFEYFSETQRNKGNFPGRFSGRQFSNSRSEMNVSTLELGDSALYLCASSLRVGGQGQHYEQYFGPGTRLTVT.

V usage is TRBV28 and J usage is TRBJ1-2; D perhaps matches TRBD1 (5 bases). CDR1 MDHEN and CDR2 SYDVKM come from the germline V gene. Trimming stripped 6 bases from V and 7 bases from J, with 24 bases between. This CDR3 has 16 residues. The CDR3 DNA follows: TGTGCCAGCAGCATTCGCCCGGGACTGGGACTGGGTGGCTACACCTTC. It is translated as CASSIRPGLGLGGYTF.

This chain links TRBV19 with TRBJ1-1; D is possibly TRBD1 (6 bases). This CDR3 is built from 14 residues. Germline CDR1 reads LNHDA; CDR2 reads SQIVND (reference sequence). Trimming pared 6 bases from V and 1 base from J, leaving 12 bases between. CDR3 sequence reads: CASRRQGTNTEAFF. The DNA of the CDR3 is TGTGCCAGTAGGCGCCAGGGGACGAACACTGAAGCTTTCTTT.

The CDR3 reads CASSKIGRICDGYTF. CDR3 nucleotides: TGTGCCAGCAGCAAAATAGGCAGGATATGCGATGGCTACACCTTC. The rearrangement joins TRBV21-1 to TRBJ1-2; TRBD1 is taken as the D call from the table, unchecked against the DNA. TRBV21-1 is a documented pseudogene. This CDR3 has 15 residues.

The genes are TRBV2 and TRBJ1-6, with 9 bases aligning to TRBD1. The CDR3 totals 13 residues. In germline, CDR1 is SNHLY, CDR2 FYNNEI. Germline trimming cut 11 bases from V and 7 bases from J; bases unmatched to any gene: 6. CDR3 region: CAGTGGANSPLHF. The CDR3 DNA reads TGTGCCGGAACAGGGGGCGCGAATTCACCCCTCCACTTT. The full variable domain, in which reference TRBV2 and TRBJ1-6 provide the parts outside the CDR3, is EPEVTQTPSHQVTQMGQEVILRCVPISNHLYFYWYRQILGQKVEFLVSFYNNEISEKSEIFDDQFSVERPDGSNFTLKIRSTKLEDSAMYFCAGTGGANSPLHFGNGTRLTVT.

This clone was recorded once. This chain connects TRBV10-3 to TRBJ2-7; D uncertain. The CDR3 extends over 15 amino acids. Germline V gene sequence: CDR1 ENHRY, CDR2 SYGVKD. The germline V and J ends were trimmed by 0 bases and 5 bases, with 14 bases remaining between them. CDR3 in amino acids: CAISESGDGVHEQYF. CDR3 DNA: TGTGCCATCAGTGAGTCGGGTGACGGAGTCCACGAGCAGTACTTC.

This chain connects TRBV6-5 to TRBJ1-1; unclear D gene. CDR3 length: 14 residues. Looked up from germline, CDR1 is MNHEY and CDR2 is SVGAGI. The V end lost 2 bases, the J end lost 1 base, and 8 bases lay between the germline ends. CDR3 in amino acids: CASSYSFGNTEAFF. CDR3 bases: TGTGCCAGCAGTTACAGTTTCGGGAACACTGAAGCTTTCTTT.

The gene calls are TRBV3-1 (or the pseudogene TRBV3-2) and TRBJ2-3; D uncertain. V lost 4 bases and J 3 bases, leaving 14 bases between the germline ends. The CDR3 loop spans 15 amino acids. Germline V gives CDR1 LGHDT, CDR2 YNNKEL (reference sequence). The CDR3 bases are TGTGCCAGCAGCCCGATCGACCGGGTAACAGATACGCAGTATTTT. This encodes CASSPIDRVTDTQYF.

The J gene is TRBJ1-2, the V gene TRBV5-4; D is ambiguous. The germline V gene has CDR1 SGHNT and CDR2 YYREEE (reference sequence). The ends were cut back, 6 bases at V and 6 bases at J, with 12 bases in the middle. The length of the CDR3 is 12 residues. CDR3 bases: TGTGCCAGCATGACCGGCGGGGATGGCTACACCTTC. Translating gives CASMTGGDGYTF.

This rearrangement joins TRBV7-2 to TRBJ2-7; TRBD2 aligns across 10 bases. The junction had 3 bases not matched to a gene; V was cut back by 4 bases and J by 3 bases. This CDR3 has 14 residues. Germline V lookup: CDR1 SGHTA, CDR2 FQGNSA. CDR3 amino acids: CASSYGLADYEQYF. The DNA of the CDR3 is TGTGCCAGCAGCTACGGACTAGCGGACTACGAGCAGTACTTC.

The chain employs TRBV7-2 and TRBJ2-7; D is unresolved. Trimming left V 3 bases short and J 2 bases short, with 14 bases between. Per the germline V gene, CDR1 is SGHTA and CDR2 is FQGNSA. This CDR3 region has 15 residues. The CDR3 DNA follows: TGTGCCAGCAGCTTGATGGGCGACCGAACCTACGAGCAGTACTTC. Its protein is CASSLMGDRTYEQYF.

The chain is built from TRBV5-1 and TRBJ2-7; 10 bases are shared with TRBD2. V was clipped by 2 bases and J by 4 bases; unmatched bases: 9. Germline V CDR1 and CDR2: SGHRS, YFSETQ. The CDR3 sequence is 16 residues long. The DNA for the CDR3 is TGCGCCAGCAGCTTAATACCGGGACTAGCGATGTACGAGCAGTACTTC. Translated, it gives CASSLIPGLAMYEQYF. Full variable domain (missing parts from reference TRBV5-1 and TRBJ2-7): KAGVTQTPRYLIKTRGQQVTLSCSPISGHRSVSWYQQTPGQGLQFLFEYFSETQRNKGNFPGRFSGRQFSNSRSEMNVSTLELGDSALYLCASSLIPGLAMYEQYFGPGTRLTVT.

The V and J genes are TRBV19 and TRBJ1-6, with no clear D. The CDR3 totals 13 residues. The V gene's germline CDR1 is LNHDA and CDR2 SQIVND (reference sequence). The V end lost 2 bases, the J end lost 7 bases, and 6 bases lay between the germline ends. DNA of the CDR3: TGTGCCAGTAGTATACTCGAGAATTCACCCCTCCACTTT. This gives the protein CASSILENSPLHF.

This clone is deemed medium-sized (0.01 to 0.1%). V gene TRBV5-6 combines with J gene TRBJ1-1; a weak D match, TRBD1 (5 bases). Trimming removed 3 bases from V and 4 bases from J, with 16 bases in between. The CDR3 extends over 15 amino acids. CDR1 and CDR2 from the germline V gene are SGHDT and YYEEEE. DNA of the CDR3: TGTGCCAGCAGCTCGGGGACTTTTTGGACCACTGAAGCTTTCTTT. Its protein is CASSSGTFWTTEAFF.

This clone was observed a few times. The V call is TRBV5-5, the J call TRBJ2-1; D is unclear. V gave up 0 bases and J gave up 5 bases, with 15 bases separating them. Germline lookup yields CDR1 SGHKS and CDR2 YYEKEE (reference sequence). The length of the CDR3 is 16 residues. The chain's CDR3 is CASSLEPNTKDNEQFF. In DNA, the CDR3 is TGTGCCAGCAGCTTGGAACCCAACACCAAAGACAATGAGCAGTTCTTC.